The clone carrying this T cell receptor (beta chain) was counted once. What it binds is not known. The sample is drawn from a study of vaccination and CD4 T cells after COVID-19. The overall study: A CEFX pool, an HIV-1 Nef pool, or else no peptide went into the control cultures. Findings and limits, study-wide: Within the convalescent patients, spike mono-reactivity was found in 304 of 307 vaccine-specific clones.

Sequencing of the DNA from cultured CD4+ T cells was carried out with the Oncomine TCR Beta short-read assay. TCRdb analysed the PCR reads with MiXCR anew, one entry per CDR3 protein. The sample lists some 8,100 distinct CDR3 sequences, approximately 50% occurring once. Documented treatment: approximately nine-day PBMC culture with coronavirus spike peptide pools or control peptides (ViraFEST assay). The CDR3 has 12 amino acids. Germline CDR1 is LNHDA and CDR2 is SQIVND (reference sequence). The V end lost 11 bases, the J end lost 8 bases, and 18 bases lay between the germline ends. Sequenced sample: CD4+ T cells from blood, cultured in vitro. The chain employs TRBV19 and TRBJ1-2, with unresolved D. The receptor was isolated from a human donor who had recovered from COVID-19. The CDR3: CARTAGPQGYTF. The CDR3 DNA reads as TGTGCCCGTACAGCCGGGCCCCAGGGCTACACCTTC. The full variable domain, completed using reference TRBV19 and TRBJ1-2, is DGGITQSPKYLFRKEGQNVTLSCEQNLNHDAMYWYRQDPGQGLRLIYYSQIVNDFQKGDIAEGYSVSREKKESFPLTVTSAQKNPTAFYLCARTAGPQGYTFGSGTRLTVV.